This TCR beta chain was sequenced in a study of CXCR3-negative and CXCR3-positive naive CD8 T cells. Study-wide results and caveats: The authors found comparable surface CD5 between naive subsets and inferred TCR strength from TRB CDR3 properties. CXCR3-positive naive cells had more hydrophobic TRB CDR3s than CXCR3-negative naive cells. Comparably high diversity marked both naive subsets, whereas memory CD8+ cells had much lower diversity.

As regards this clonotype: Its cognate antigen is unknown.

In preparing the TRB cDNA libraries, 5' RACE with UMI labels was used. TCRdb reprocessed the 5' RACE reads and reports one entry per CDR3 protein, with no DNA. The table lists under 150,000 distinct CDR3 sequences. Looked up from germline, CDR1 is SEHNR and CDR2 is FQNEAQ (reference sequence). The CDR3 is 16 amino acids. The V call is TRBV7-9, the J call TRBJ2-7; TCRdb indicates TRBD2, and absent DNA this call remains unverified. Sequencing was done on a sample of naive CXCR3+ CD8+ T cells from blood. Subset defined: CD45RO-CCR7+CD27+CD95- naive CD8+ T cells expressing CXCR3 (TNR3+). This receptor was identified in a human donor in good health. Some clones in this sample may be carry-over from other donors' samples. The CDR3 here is CASSPTLAGESYEQYF.